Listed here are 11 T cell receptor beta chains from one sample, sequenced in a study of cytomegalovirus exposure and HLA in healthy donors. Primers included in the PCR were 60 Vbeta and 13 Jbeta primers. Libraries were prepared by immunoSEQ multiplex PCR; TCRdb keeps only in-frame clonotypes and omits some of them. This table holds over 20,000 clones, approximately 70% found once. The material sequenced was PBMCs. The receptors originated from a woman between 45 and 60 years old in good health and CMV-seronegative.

The CDR3 region is CASRSGDRGPQETQYF. The CDR3 DNA reads TGTGCCAGCAGATCTGGGGACAGGGGTCCACAAGAGACCCAGTACTTC. The gene calls are TRBV7-9 and TRBJ2-5; the match to TRBD1 covers 10 bases. The ends lost 6 bases at V and 2 bases at J; junction bases unmatched: 9. This CDR3 spans 16 amino acids. CDR1 is SEHNR and CDR2 is FQNEAQ in the germline V gene (reference sequence).

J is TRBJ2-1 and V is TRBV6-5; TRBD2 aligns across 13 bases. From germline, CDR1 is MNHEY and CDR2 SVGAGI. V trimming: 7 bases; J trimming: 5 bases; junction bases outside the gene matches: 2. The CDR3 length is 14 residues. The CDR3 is CASNGLAGDNEQFF. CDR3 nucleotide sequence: TGTGCCAGCAACGGACTAGCGGGGGACAATGAGCAGTTCTTC.

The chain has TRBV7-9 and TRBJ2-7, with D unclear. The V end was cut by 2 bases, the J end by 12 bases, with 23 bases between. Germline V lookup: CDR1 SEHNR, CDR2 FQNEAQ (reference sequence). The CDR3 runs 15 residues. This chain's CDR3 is CASSLIFTPSAYPYF. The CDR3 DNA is TGTGCCAGCAGCTTAATTTTCACTCCATCCGCCTACCCGTACTTC.

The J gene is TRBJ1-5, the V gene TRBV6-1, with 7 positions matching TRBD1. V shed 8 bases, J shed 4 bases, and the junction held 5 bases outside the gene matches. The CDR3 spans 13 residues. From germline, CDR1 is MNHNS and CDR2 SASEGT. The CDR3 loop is CASRDSFNQPQHF. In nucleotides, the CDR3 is TGTGCCAGCCGGGACAGCTTTAATCAGCCCCAGCATTTT.

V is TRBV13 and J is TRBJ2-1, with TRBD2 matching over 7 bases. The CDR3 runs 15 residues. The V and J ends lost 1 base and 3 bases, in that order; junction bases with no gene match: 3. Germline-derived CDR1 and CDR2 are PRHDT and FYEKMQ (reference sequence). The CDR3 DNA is TGTGCCAGCAGCTTAGAGGGAGGGGACTACAATGAGCAGTTCTTC. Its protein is CASSLEGGDYNEQFF.

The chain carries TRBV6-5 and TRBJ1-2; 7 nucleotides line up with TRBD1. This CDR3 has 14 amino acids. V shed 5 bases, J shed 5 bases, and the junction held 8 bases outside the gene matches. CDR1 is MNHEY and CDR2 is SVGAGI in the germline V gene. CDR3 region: CASSQPGTAYGYTF. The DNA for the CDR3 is TGTGCCAGCAGTCAACCTGGGACAGCATATGGCTACACCTTC.

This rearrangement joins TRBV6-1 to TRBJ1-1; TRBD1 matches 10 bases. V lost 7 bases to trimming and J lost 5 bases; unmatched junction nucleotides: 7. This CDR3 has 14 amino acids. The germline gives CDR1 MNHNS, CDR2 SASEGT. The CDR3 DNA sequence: TGTGCCAGCACTGACAGGGGGCGAACGACTGAAGCTTTCTTT. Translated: CASTDRGRTTEAFF.

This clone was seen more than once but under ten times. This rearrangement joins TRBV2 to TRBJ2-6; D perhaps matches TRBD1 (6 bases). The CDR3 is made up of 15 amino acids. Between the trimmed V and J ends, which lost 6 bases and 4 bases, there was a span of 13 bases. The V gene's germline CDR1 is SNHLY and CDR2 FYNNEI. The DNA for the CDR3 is TGTGCCAGCAGAGCCGACAGGACCGGGGCCAACGTCCTGACTTTC. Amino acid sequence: CASRADRTGANVLTF.

CDR3 sequence (DNA): TGTGCCAGCAGTTTCGTTCGGACTAGCGGGGGGATAATTGAGCAGTTCTTC. Amino acid sequence: CASSFVRTSGGIIEQFF. The V call is TRBV28, the J call TRBJ2-1; 14 bases align to TRBD2. V lost 3 bases, J lost 9 bases, and 10 bases stayed unmatched. The CDR3 covers 17 residues. In germline, CDR1 is MDHEN, CDR2 SYDVKM.

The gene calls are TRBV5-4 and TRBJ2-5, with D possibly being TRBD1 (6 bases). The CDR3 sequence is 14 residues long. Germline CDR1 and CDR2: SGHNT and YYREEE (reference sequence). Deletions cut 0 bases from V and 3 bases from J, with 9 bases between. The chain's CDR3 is CASSLGGQKETQYF. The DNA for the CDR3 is TGTGCCAGCAGCTTGGGAGGACAGAAAGAGACCCAGTACTTC.

In DNA form, the CDR3 reads TGCAGCGTTGTGTCAGGGAAGGATAACTATGGCTACACCTTC. Translating it yields CSVVSGKDNYGYTF. This sequence joins TRBV29-1 and TRBJ1-2; the D gene is possibly TRBD1 (5 bases). Per germline, CDR1 SQVTM and CDR2 ANQGSEA. The CDR3 is 14 residues long. With 4 bases removed from V and 1 base from J, the gap between germline ends came to 13 bases.